A single sample is the source of the 18 T cell receptor beta chains below, sequenced in a study of technical replicates of blood from several donors. Assay: immunoSEQ multiplex PCR; the TCRdb copy retains only in-frame clones and omits some. Seen here are approximately 74,000 clones, about 98% observed once, and the top ten hold over 0.15%. Source material: T cells isolated from PBMCs. Receptors originate from a human donor in good health.

The rearrangement joins TRBV4-2 to TRBJ1-4; a possible D gene is TRBD1 (5 bases). Germline CDR1 and CDR2: LGHNA and YNFKEQ. With 2 bases removed from V and 8 bases from J, the gap between germline ends came to 9 bases. This CDR3 has 13 residues. This CDR3 reads CASSQQGGEKLFF. The CDR3, as DNA: TGTGCCAGCAGCCAACAGGGTGGGGAAAAACTGTTTTTT.

The gene calls are TRBV9 and TRBJ1-2; D may be TRBD1 (5 bases). Looked up from germline, CDR1 is SGDLS and CDR2 is YYNGEE. Trimming took off 0 bases at V and 3 bases at J, with 9 bases between the two ends. There are 14 residues in the CDR3. The CDR3 sequence: CASSVATGDYGYTF. In DNA, the CDR3 is TGTGCCAGCAGCGTAGCTACAGGCGACTATGGCTACACCTTC.

This clone was found once. This chain connects TRBV7-9 to TRBJ2-5; the match to TRBD2 covers 8 bases. The CDR3 is 16 residues long. Germline V gene lookup returns CDR1 SEHNR and CDR2 FQNEAQ (reference sequence). J lost 5 bases, V lost 5 bases, and 13 bases had no gene match. The CDR3 bases are TGTGCCAGCAGCCCCCGCGGGGGGCTCTACGCGGAGACCCAGTACTTC. It yields the protein CASSPRGGLYAETQYF.

The CDR3 loop is CASSLEGEQETQYF. The CDR3 region has the DNA TGTGCCAGCAGCTTAGAGGGGGAACAAGAGACCCAGTACTTC. The chain joins TRBV7-6 to TRBJ2-5, with D perhaps TRBD1 (6 bases). CDR3 length: 14 amino acids. Germline V lookup: CDR1 SGHVS, CDR2 FNYEAQ. The V and J ends lost 1 base and 2 bases respectively, with 8 bases between them.

The chain links TRBV7-6 to TRBJ1-4; the D is unclear. CDR3 size: 14 residues. Trimming took off 1 base at V and 7 bases at J, with 10 bases between the two ends. Germline CDR1 SGHVS, CDR2 FNYEAQ. Here the CDR3 reads CASSLGANGEKLFF. The CDR3 DNA sequence: TGTGCCAGCAGCTTAGGTGCTAACGGTGAAAAACTGTTTTTT.

The chain joins TRBV15 to TRBJ1-2; the D gene is possibly TRBD1 (6 bases). Between the trimmed V and J ends, which lost 1 base and 1 base, there was a span of 16 bases. The CDR3 is 17 amino acids. In germline, CDR1 is LNHNV, CDR2 YYDKDF (reference sequence). CDR3 coding DNA: TGTGCCACCAGCAGAGCCCGGGGGGGCAGGGGTAACTATGGCTACACCTTC. Protein sequence: CATSRARGGRGNYGYTF.

The V and J genes are TRBV29-1 and TRBJ2-1; tentative D call: TRBD2 (6 bases). The CDR3 consists of 22 residues. Trimming cost V 1 base and J 2 bases, with 33 bases left between them. Per germline, CDR1 SQVTM and CDR2 ANQGSEA. This chain's CDR3 is CSVEVPMEAGRVYRGPYNEQFF. DNA of the CDR3: TGCAGCGTTGAAGTCCCTATGGAAGCGGGCCGGGTGTACCGAGGTCCCTACAATGAGCAGTTCTTC.

The table lists this clone with a count of one. V usage is TRBV5-4 and J usage is TRBJ2-7; 7 bases map to TRBD1. CDR1 and CDR2 from the germline V gene are SGHNT and YYREEE (reference sequence). With 4 bases clipped from V and 0 bases from J, the junction kept 7 bases outside the gene matches. There are 15 residues in the CDR3. CDR3: CASSPQWDSSYEQYF. The CDR3 DNA reads as TGTGCCAGCAGCCCGCAATGGGACAGCTCCTACGAGCAGTACTTC.

CDR3 DNA: TGTGCCAGCAGCTTAGATTTGGGGGGGAGTTTTGAGACCCAGTACTTC. Encoded protein: CASSLDLGGSFETQYF. The chain joins TRBV7-8 to TRBJ2-5; TRBD2 agrees at 7 bases. The germline V gene encodes CDR1 SGHVS and CDR2 FQNEAQ. Germline trimming cut 1 base from V and 5 bases from J; bases unmatched to any gene: 10. This CDR3 is built from 16 residues.

The V call is TRBV30, the J call TRBJ1-4; D not resolved. Germline V lookup: CDR1 GTSNPN, CDR2 SVGIG (reference sequence). The CDR3 is 15 residues long. The germline V and J ends were trimmed by 0 bases and 7 bases, with 15 bases remaining between them. In nucleotides, the CDR3 is TGTGCCTGGAGTGTACCCGGACTAACGGGTGAAAAACTGTTTTTT. This codes for CAWSVPGLTGEKLFF.

This CDR3 reads CSVATTSRTSGPEQYF. For the CDR3, the DNA is TGCAGCGTTGCTACTACATCAAGGACTAGCGGTCCCGAGCAGTACTTC. V is TRBV29-1 and J is TRBJ2-7; 10 positions match TRBD2. The germline V gene has CDR1 SQVTM and CDR2 ANQGSEA. This CDR3 comprises 16 residues. V shed 4 bases and J 6 bases; nucleotides not matched to a gene: 15.

This chain joins TRBV11-1 and TRBJ2-3, with TRBD2 matching 7 bases. This CDR3 comprises 17 residues. After removal of 5 bases from V and 5 bases from J, the junction contained 16 bases not matched to a gene. Germline lookup yields CDR1 SGHAT and CDR2 FQDESV (reference sequence). CDR3 DNA sequence: TGTGCCAGCAGCCCCAGTACCCAGTCTAGCGGACGAGATACGCAGTATTTT. Translation: CASSPSTQSSGRDTQYF.

The rearrangement joins TRBV5-5 to TRBJ2-2, with 7 positions matching TRBD2. The CDR3 is 14 amino acids. Looked up from germline, CDR1 is SGHKS and CDR2 is YYEKEE (reference sequence). The J segment lost 7 bases and the V segment lost 6 bases, leaving 9 bases of the junction unmatched. This CDR3 reads CASMGGSGNGELFF. Here the CDR3 DNA reads TGTGCCAGCATGGGAGGGAGTGGGAACGGGGAGCTGTTTTTT.

The rearrangement links TRBV28 to TRBJ1-1; 7 bases agree with TRBD1. Germline V gives CDR1 MDHEN, CDR2 SYDVKM. This CDR3 is built from 14 residues. V lost 9 bases to trimming and J lost 1 base; unmatched junction nucleotides: 8. CDR3 DNA: TGTGCCAGTGTGGCGAGGGGGCAGAACACTGAAGCTTTCTTT. Protein product: CASVARGQNTEAFF.

The gene calls are TRBV6-6 and TRBJ1-5; weak D call: TRBD1 (6 bases). Germline V gene data show CDR1 as MNHNY and CDR2 as SVGAGI (reference sequence). The V end was cut by 2 bases, the J end by 4 bases, with 12 bases between. This CDR3 comprises 15 residues. DNA for the CDR3: TGTGCCAGCAGTTACCCCGGGACATCAAATCAGCCCCAGCATTTT. Translation gives CASSYPGTSNQPQHF.

The chain joins TRBV6-1 to TRBJ2-7; the match to TRBD1 covers 10 bases. Germline CDR1 reads MNHNS; CDR2 reads SASEGT. V was clipped by 6 bases and J by 3 bases; unmatched bases: 5. The CDR3 extends over 14 amino acids. CDR3 nucleotides: TGTGCCAGCAGAGAGGACAGGGGGATCTACGAGCAGTACTTC. Its protein is CASREDRGIYEQYF.

This chain's CDR3 is CASSVTDVGNTIYF. DNA for the CDR3: TGTGCCAGCAGTGTCACAGATGTTGGAAACACCATATATTTT. The chain combines TRBV6-1 with TRBJ1-3; unclear D gene. The V gene lost 4 bases and the J gene lost 3 bases, with 10 bases spanning the gap. This CDR3 has 14 residues. Germline V gives CDR1 MNHNS, CDR2 SASEGT.

The V and J genes are TRBV5-6 and TRBJ2-7; no definite D call. V lost 0 bases and J 6 bases, leaving 4 bases between the germline ends. This CDR3 region has 11 residues. CDR1 and CDR2 (germline): SGHDT, YYEEEE. The CDR3 DNA sequence: TGTGCCAGCAGCTTGGCCCTCGAGCAGTACTTC. It codes for CASSLALEQYF.